These 5 T cell receptor beta chains were sequenced from one sample in a study of cytomegalovirus exposure and HLA in healthy donors. PCR involved 60 Vbeta and 13 Jbeta primers. The method was immunoSEQ multiplex PCR; TCRdb's version includes in-frame clones alone and lacks a portion of them. Counted here are around 100,000 clones, roughly four fifths occurring once; the ten biggest clones make up about 10%. Sequencing was carried out using PBMCs. The receptors derive from a man aged 50 or older in good health and CMV-seronegative.

This chain links TRBV29-1 with TRBJ1-3, with a weak D call TRBD1 (5 bases). Trimming shortened V by 0 bases and J by 0 bases, and 12 bases separated the two germline ends. The CDR3 runs to 16 residues. In germline, CDR1 is SQVTM, CDR2 ANQGSEA. DNA for the CDR3: TGCAGCGTTGAAGATGACAGAAAATACTCTGGAAACACCATATATTTT. Translated, it gives CSVEDDRKYSGNTIYF.

A remark on this clone: Other DNA sequences from this sample encode an identical CDR3 as well. V is TRBV28 and J is TRBJ1-5, with 7 nucleotides matching TRBD1. V was pared by 5 bases and J by 4 bases, with 5 bases of the junction left unmatched. CDR3 size: 14 residues. The germline V gene has CDR1 MDHEN and CDR2 SYDVKM. The CDR3 DNA is TGTGCCAGCAGTCGGACAGGAGGTAATCAGCCCCAGCATTTT. Translating gives CASSRTGGNQPQHF.

This chain links TRBV29-1 with TRBJ2-5; D may be TRBD1 (6 bases). The CDR3 sequence is 15 residues long. V shed 6 bases and J shed 2 bases, with 19 bases lying between them. Germline V gene data show CDR1 as SQVTM and CDR2 as ANQGSEA. The CDR3 DNA reads TGCAGCGTGACCGTCGACAGGTGGGTTCAAGAGACCCAGTACTTC. Amino acids: CSVTVDRWVQETQYF.

A few counts support this clone. The chain recombines TRBV6-5 with TRBJ1-5; maybe TRBD1 (6 bases). Germline V gene data show CDR1 as MNHEY and CDR2 as SVGAGI. Between the trimmed V and J ends, which lost 7 bases and 5 bases, there was a span of 9 bases. This CDR3 region has 12 residues. The CDR3 nucleotides are TGTGCCAGCAAAAAGGGGGATCAGCCCCAGCATTTT. Its translation is CASKKGDQPQHF.

The J gene is TRBJ2-7, the V gene TRBV10-3; 7 nucleotides match TRBD1. This CDR3 region has 14 residues. V was clipped by 6 bases and J by 4 bases; unmatched bases: 9. Germline CDR1 ENHRY, CDR2 SYGVKD. The CDR3 DNA sequence: TGTGCCATCAGAAAAGCCGGGACAGCTTACGAGCAGTACTTC. Its protein product is CAIRKAGTAYEQYF.